This T cell receptor beta chain appears in the sequencing data of a study of cytomegalovirus exposure and HLA in healthy donors. Study-wide points: An analysis was carried out at a later point. It showed that HLA-associated TCR beta chains were more clonally expanded than equally common non-associated chains. Later analysis showed most CMV-associated TCR beta chains appearing HLA-restricted. Excluded: some indistinguishable V segments such as TRBV6-2 and TRBV6-3.

Primers: 60 Vbeta forward and 13 Jbeta reverse. Only in-frame clones appear in the TCRdb table, and some are missing; sequencing was by immunoSEQ multiplex PCR. The table records about 140,000 clones, around four fifths of them present only once. As for this clone: Its cognate antigen is unknown.

The CDR3 consists of 15 residues. The germline CDR1 and CDR2 sequences are SGDLS and YYNGEE. Trimming at V came to 4 bases and at J to 4 bases, leaving 7 bases not matched to a gene. The rearrangement links TRBV9 to TRBJ1-2; 10 positions agree with TRBD1. Sequencing input: PBMCs. This TCR was sampled from a middle-aged woman in good health and CMV-seronegative. The CDR3 here is CASSQRQGAIYGYTF. The CDR3 DNA reads as TGTGCCAGCAGCCAAAGACAGGGGGCTATCTATGGCTACACCTTC.